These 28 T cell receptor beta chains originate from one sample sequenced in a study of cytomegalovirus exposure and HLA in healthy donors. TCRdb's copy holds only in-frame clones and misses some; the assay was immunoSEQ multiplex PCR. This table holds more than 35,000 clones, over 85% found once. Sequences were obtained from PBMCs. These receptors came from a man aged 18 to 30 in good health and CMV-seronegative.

The DNA of the CDR3 is TGTGCCAGCTCATCAGATCCAGGGGGGAGCAATCAGCCCCAGCATTTT. This sequence encodes CASSSDPGGSNQPQHF. The V call is TRBV18, the J call TRBJ1-5; 7 bases match TRBD1. The germline gives CDR1 KGHSH, CDR2 LQKENI. J gave up 1 base and V 5 bases, and 8 bases lay outside the gene matches. CDR3 length: 16 amino acids.

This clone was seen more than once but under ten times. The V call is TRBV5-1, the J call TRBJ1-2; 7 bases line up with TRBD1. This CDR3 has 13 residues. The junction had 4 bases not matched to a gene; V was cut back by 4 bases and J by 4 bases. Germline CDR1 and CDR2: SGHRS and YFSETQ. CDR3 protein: CASSPGQLYGYTF. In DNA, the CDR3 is TGCGCCAGCAGCCCGGGACAGCTCTATGGCTACACCTTC.

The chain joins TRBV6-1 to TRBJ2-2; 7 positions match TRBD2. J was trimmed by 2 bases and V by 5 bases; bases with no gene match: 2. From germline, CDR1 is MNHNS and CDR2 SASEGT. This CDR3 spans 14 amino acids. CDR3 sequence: CASSRGDNTGELFF. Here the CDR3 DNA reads TGTGCCAGCAGTCGGGGGGACAACACCGGGGAGCTGTTTTTT.

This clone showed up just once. The CDR3 reads CASSQNRDSARQETQYF. CDR3 DNA: TGTGCCAGCAGTCAAAATCGGGACTCCGCTCGCCAAGAGACCCAGTACTTC. V usage is TRBV2 and J usage is TRBJ2-5, with a weak D call TRBD2 (6 bases). The CDR3 sequence is 17 residues long. The V gene's germline CDR1 is SNHLY and CDR2 FYNNEI. V lost 5 bases to trimming and J lost 1 base, with 20 bases between them.

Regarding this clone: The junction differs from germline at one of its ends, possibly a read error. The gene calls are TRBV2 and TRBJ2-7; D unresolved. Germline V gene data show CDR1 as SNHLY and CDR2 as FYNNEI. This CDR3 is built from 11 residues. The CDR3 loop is CASREGPEQYF. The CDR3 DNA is TGTGCCAGCAGGGAAGGGCCCGAGCAGTACTTC.

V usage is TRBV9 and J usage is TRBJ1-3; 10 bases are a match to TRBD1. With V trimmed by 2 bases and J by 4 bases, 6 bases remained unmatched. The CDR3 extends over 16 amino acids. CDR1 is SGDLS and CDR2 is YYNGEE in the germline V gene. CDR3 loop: CASSVRDRGPGNTIYF. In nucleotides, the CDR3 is TGTGCCAGCAGCGTTCGGGACAGGGGTCCCGGAAACACCATATATTTT.

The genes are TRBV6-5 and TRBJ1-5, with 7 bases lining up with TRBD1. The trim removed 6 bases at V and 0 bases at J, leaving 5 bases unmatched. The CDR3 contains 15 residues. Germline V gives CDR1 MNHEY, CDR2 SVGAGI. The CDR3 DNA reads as TGTGCCAGCAGCTCCGGGACAGCTAGCAATCAGCCCCAGCATTTT. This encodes CASSSGTASNQPQHF.

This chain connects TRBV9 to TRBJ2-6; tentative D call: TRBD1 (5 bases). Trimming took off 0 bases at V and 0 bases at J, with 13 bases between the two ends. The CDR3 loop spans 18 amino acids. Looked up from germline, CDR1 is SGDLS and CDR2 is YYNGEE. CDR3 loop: CASSVGPRVNSGANVLTF. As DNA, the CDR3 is TGTGCCAGCAGCGTAGGCCCCAGGGTAAACTCTGGGGCCAACGTCCTGACTTTC.

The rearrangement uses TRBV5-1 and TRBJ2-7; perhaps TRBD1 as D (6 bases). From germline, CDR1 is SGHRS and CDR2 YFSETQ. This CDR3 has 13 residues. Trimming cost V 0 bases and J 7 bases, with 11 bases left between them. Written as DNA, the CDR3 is TGCGCCAGCAGCTTGGGGCAGGGGTTAGAGCAGTACTTC. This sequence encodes CASSLGQGLEQYF. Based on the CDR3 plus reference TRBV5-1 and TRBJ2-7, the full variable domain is KAGVTQTPRYLIKTRGQQVTLSCSPISGHRSVSWYQQTPGQGLQFLFEYFSETQRNKGNFPGRFSGRQFSNSRSEMNVSTLELGDSALYLCASSLGQGLEQYFGPGTRLTVT.

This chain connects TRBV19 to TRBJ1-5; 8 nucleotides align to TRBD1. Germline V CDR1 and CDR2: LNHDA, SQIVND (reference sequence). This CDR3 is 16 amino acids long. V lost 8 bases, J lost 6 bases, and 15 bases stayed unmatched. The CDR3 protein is CASHPSQGALGQPQHF. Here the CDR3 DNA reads TGTGCCAGTCACCCCTCTCAGGGGGCTCTTGGTCAGCCCCAGCATTTT.

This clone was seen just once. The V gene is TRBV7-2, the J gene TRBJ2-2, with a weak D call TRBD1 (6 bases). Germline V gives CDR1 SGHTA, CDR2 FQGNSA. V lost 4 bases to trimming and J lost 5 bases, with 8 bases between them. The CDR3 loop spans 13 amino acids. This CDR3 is CASSYGTTGELFF. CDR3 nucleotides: TGTGCCAGCAGCTATGGGACAACCGGGGAGCTGTTTTTT.

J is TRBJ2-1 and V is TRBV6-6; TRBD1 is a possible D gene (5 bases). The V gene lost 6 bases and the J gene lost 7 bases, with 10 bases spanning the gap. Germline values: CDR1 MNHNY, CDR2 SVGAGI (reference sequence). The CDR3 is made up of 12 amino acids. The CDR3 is CASRPTANEQFF. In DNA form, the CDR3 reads TGTGCCAGCAGGCCGACAGCGAATGAGCAGTTCTTC.

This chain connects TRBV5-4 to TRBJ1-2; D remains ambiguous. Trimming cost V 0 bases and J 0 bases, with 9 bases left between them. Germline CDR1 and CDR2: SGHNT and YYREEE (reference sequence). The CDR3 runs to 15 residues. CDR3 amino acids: CASSLAQVANYGYTF. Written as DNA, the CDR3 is TGTGCCAGCAGCTTGGCGCAGGTCGCTAACTATGGCTACACCTTC. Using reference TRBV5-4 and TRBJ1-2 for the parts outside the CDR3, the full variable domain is ETGVTQSPTHLIKTRGQQVTLRCSSQSGHNTVSWYQQALGQGPQFIFQYYREEENGRGNFPPRFSGLQFPNYSSELNVNALELDDSALYLCASSLAQVANYGYTFGSGTRLTVV.

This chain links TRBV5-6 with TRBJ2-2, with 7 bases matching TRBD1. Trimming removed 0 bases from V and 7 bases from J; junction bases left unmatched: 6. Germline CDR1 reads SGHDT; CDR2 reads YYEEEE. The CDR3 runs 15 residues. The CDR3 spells CASSLAGQLSGELFF. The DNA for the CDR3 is TGTGCCAGCAGCTTGGCGGGACAGCTTAGCGGGGAGCTGTTTTTT.

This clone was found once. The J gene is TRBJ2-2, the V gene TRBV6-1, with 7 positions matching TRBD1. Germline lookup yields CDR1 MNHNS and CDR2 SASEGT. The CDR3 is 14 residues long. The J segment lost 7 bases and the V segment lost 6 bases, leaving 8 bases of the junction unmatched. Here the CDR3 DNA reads TGTGCCAGCAGGGTGACAGGGAGTCGCGGGGAGCTGTTTTTT. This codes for CASRVTGSRGELFF.

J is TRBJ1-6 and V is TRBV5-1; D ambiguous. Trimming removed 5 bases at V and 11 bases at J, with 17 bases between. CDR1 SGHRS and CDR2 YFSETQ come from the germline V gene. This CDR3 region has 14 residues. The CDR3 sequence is CASRPDRVGAPLHF. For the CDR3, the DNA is TGCGCCAGCAGACCTGACCGGGTTGGTGCACCCCTCCACTTT.

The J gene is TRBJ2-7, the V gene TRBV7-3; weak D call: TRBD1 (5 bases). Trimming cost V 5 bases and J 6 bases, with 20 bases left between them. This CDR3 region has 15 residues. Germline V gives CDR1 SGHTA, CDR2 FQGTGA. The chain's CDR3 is CASSPSNTGTSEQYF. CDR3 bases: TGTGCCAGCAGCCCGTCGAATACAGGTACAAGCGAGCAGTACTTC. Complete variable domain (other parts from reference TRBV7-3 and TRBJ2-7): GAGVSQTPSNKVTEKGKYVELRCDPISGHTALYWYRQSLGQGPEFLIYFQGTGAADDSGLPNDRFFAVRPEGSVSTLKIQRTERGDSAVYLCASSPSNTGTSEQYFGPGTRLTVT.

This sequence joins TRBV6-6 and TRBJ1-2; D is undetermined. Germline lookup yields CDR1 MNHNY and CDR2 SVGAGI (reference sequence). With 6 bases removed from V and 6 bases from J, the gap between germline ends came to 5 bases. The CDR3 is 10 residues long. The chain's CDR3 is CASSGDGYTF. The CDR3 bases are TGTGCCAGCAGCGGGGATGGCTACACCTTC.

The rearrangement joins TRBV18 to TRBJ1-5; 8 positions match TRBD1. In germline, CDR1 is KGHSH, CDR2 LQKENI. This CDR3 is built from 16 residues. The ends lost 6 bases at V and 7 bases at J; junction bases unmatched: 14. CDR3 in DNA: TGTGCCAGCTCCCCCTCGGACAGGGCTGGGATGCAGCCCCAGCATTTT. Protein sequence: CASSPSDRAGMQPQHF.

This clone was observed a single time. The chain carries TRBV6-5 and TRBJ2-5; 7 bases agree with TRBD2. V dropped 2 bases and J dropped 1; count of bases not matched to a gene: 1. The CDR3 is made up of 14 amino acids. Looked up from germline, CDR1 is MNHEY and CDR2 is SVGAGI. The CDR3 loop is CASSYGGSQETQYF. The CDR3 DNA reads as TGTGCCAGCAGTTACGGCGGGAGCCAAGAGACCCAGTACTTC.

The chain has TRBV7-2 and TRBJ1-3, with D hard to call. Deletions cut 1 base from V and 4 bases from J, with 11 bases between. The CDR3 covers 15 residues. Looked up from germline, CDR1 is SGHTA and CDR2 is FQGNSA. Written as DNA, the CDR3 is TGTGCCAGCAGCTTAGATCCTGTGCGCGGAAACACCATATATTTT. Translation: CASSLDPVRGNTIYF.

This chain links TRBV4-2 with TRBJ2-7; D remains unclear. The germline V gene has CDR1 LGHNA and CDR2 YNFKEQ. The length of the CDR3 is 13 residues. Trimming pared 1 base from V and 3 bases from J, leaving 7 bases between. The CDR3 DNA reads TGTGCCAGCAGCCAAGGATCGGGCTACGAGCAGTACTTC. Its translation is CASSQGSGYEQYF.

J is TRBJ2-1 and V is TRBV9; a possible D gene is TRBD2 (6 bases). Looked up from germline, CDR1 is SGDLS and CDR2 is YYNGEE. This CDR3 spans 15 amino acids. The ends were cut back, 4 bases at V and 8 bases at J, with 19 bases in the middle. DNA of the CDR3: TGTGCCAGCAGCCCTTCTAGCGAATTTCTGTATGAGCAGTTCTTC. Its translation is CASSPSSEFLYEQFF.

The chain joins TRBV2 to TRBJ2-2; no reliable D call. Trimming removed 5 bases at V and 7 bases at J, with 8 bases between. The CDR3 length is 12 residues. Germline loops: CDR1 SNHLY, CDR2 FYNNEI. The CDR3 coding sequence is TGTGCCAGCAGTTCCCCGTTCGGGGAGCTGTTTTTT. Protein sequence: CASSSPFGELFF.

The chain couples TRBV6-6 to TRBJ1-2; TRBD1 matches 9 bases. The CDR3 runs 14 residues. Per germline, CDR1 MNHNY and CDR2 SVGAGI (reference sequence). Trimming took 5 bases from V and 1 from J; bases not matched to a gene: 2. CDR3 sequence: CASSGQGNNYGYTF. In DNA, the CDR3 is TGTGCCAGCAGTGGACAGGGGAATAACTATGGCTACACCTTC.

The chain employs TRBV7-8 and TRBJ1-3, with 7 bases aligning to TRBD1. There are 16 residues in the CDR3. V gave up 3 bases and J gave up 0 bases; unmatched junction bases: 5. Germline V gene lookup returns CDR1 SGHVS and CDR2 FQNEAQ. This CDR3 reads CASSFGDSFSGNTIYF. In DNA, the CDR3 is TGTGCCAGCAGCTTTGGGGACAGCTTCTCTGGAAACACCATATATTTT.

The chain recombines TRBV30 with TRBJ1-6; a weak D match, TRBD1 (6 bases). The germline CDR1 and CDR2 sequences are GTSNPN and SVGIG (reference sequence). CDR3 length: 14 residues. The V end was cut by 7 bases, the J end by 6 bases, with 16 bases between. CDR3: CASETGISNSPLHF. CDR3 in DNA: TGTGCCTCAGAAACAGGGATAAGTAATTCACCCCTCCACTTT.

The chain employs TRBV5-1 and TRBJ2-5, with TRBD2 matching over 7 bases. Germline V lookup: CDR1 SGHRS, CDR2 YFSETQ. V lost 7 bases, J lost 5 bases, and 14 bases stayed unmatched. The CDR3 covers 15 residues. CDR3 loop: CASAPLGLRPETQYF. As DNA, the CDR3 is TGCGCCAGCGCTCCGTTGGGACTACGCCCCGAGACCCAGTACTTC.